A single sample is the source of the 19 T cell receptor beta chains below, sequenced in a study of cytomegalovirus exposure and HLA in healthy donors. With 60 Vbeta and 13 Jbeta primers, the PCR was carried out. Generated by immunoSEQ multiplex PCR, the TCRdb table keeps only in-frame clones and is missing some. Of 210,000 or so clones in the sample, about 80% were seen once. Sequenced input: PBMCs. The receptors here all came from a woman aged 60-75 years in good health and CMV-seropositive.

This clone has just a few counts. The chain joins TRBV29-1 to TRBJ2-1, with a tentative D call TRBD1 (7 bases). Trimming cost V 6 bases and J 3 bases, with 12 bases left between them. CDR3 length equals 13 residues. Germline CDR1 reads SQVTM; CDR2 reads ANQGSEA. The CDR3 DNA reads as TGCAGCGTCGGGAGACAGGGCTACAATGAGCAGTTCTTC. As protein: CSVGRQGYNEQFF.

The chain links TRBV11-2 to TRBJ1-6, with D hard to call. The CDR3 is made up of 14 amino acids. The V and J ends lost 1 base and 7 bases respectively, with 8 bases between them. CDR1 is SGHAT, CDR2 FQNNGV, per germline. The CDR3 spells CASSLGTDNSPLHF. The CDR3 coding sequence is TGTGCCAGCAGCTTAGGCACAGACAATTCACCCCTCCACTTT.

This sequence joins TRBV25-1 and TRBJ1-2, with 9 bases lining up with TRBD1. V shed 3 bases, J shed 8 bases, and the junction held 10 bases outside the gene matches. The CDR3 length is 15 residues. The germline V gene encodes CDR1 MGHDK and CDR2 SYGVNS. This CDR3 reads CASSETDRGFGGYTF. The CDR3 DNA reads TGTGCCAGCAGTGAGACGGACAGGGGCTTTGGGGGCTACACCTTC.

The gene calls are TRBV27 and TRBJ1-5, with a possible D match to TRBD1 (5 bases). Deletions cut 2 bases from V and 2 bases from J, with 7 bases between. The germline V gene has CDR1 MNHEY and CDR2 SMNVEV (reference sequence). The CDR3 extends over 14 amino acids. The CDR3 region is CASSLRGGNQPQHF. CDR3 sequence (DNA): TGTGCCAGCAGTTTAAGGGGTGGCAATCAGCCCCAGCATTTT.

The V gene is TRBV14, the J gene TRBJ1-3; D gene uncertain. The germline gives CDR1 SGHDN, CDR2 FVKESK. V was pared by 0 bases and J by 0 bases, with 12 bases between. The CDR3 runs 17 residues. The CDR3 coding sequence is TGTGCCAGCAGCCAAGATTTCCCGAAGAGCTCTGGAAACACCATATATTTT. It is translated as CASSQDFPKSSGNTIYF.

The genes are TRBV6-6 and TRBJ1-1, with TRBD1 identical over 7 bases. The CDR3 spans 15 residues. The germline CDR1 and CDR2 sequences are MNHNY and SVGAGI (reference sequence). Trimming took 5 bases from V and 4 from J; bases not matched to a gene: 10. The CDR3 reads CASSNPGQSSTEAFF. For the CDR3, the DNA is TGTGCCAGCAGTAACCCGGGACAGAGTAGCACTGAAGCTTTCTTT.

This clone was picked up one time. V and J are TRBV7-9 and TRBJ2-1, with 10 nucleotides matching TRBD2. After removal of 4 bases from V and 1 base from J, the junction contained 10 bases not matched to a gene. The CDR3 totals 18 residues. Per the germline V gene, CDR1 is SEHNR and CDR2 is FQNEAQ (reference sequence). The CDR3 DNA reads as TGTGCCAGCAGCTCCATGACTAGCGGGTCGACTTCCTACAATGAGCAGTTCTTC. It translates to CASSSMTSGSTSYNEQFF.

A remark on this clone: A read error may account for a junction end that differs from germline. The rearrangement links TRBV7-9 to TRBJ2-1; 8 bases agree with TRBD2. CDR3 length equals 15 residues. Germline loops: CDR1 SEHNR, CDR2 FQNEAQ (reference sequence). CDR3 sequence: CSSTPGGGRKNEQFF. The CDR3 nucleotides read TGTTCCAGCACCCCGGGGGGGGGAAGAAAGAATGAGCAGTTCTTC.

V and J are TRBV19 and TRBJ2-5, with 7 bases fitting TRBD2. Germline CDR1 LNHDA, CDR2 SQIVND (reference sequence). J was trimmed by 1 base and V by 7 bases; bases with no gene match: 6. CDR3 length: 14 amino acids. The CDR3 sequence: CASTLGGSQETQYF. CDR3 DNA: TGTGCCAGTACCCTGGGAGGGTCCCAAGAGACCCAGTACTTC.

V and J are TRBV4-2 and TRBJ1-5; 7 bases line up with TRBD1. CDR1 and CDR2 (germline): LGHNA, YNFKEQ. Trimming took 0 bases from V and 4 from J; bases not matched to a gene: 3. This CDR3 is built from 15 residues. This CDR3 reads CASSQDGQVNQPQHF. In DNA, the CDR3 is TGTGCCAGCAGCCAAGATGGACAGGTAAATCAGCCCCAGCATTTT.

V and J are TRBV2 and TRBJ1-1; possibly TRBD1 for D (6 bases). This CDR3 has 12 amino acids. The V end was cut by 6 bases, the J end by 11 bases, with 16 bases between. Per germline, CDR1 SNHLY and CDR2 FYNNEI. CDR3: CASRTIGGTAFF. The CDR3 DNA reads TGTGCCAGCAGGACGATAGGGGGTACGGCTTTCTTT. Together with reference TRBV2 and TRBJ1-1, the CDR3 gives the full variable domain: EPEVTQTPSHQVTQMGQEVILRCVPISNHLYFYWYRQILGQKVEFLVSFYNNEISEKSEIFDDQFSVERPDGSNFTLKIRSTKLEDSAMYFCASRTIGGTAFFGQGTRLTVV.

The CDR3 nucleotides are TGCAGCGTTGAATCGGGTGCAGGGGCGACAGATACGCAGTATTTT. Translating gives CSVESGAGATDTQYF. The chain recombines TRBV29-1 with TRBJ2-3; D perhaps matches TRBD1 (6 bases). The CDR3 runs 15 residues. Trimming cost V 2 bases and J 3 bases, with 15 bases left between them. The germline V gene encodes CDR1 SQVTM and CDR2 ANQGSEA.

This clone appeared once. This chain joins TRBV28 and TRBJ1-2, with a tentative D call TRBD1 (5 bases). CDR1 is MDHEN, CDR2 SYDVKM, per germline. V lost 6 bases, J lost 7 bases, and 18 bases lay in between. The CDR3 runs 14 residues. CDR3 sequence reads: CASSVGAGIGGYTF. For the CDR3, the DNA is TGTGCCAGCAGCGTAGGGGCAGGGATTGGTGGCTACACCTTC.

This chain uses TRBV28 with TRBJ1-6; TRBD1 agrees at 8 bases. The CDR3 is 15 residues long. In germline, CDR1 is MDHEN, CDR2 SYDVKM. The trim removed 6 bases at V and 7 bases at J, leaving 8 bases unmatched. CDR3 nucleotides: TGTGCCAGCAGACTTCCGGACAGGGTCAATTCACCCCTCCACTTT. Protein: CASRLPDRVNSPLHF.

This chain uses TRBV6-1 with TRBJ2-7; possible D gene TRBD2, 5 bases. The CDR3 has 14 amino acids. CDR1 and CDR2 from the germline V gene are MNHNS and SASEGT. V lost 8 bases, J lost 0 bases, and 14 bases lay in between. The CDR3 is CASVDYSYSYEQYF. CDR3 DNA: TGTGCCAGCGTCGACTACTCCTACTCCTACGAGCAGTACTTC.

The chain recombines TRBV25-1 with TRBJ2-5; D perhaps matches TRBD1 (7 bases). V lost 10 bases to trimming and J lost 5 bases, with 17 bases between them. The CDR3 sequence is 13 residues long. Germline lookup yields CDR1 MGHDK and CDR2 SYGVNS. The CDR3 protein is CATKEGAMETQYF. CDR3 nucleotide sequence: TGTGCCACCAAGGAGGGGGCTATGGAGACCCAGTACTTC. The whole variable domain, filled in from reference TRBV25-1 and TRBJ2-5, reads EADIYQTPRYLVIGTGKKITLECSQTMGHDKMYWYQQDPGMELHLIHYSYGVNSTEKGDLSSESTVSRIRTEHFPLTLESARPSHTSQYLCATKEGAMETQYFGPGTRLLVL.

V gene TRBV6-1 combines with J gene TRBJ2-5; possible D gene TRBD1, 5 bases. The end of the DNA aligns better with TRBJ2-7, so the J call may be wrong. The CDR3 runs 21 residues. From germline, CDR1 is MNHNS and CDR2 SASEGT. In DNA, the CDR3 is TGTGCCAGCAGTGAACCGCCCATCGGAAGGACAAGGCCCAAGGATTACTACGAGCAGTACTTC. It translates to CASSEPPIGRTRPKDYYEQYF.

The CDR3 coding sequence is TGTGCCAGCAGCTTAGGGCGGGAGCCCTCCTACAATGAGCAGTTCTTC. This encodes CASSLGREPSYNEQFF. The chain is built from TRBV7-2 and TRBJ2-1; TRBD2 matches 7 bases. This CDR3 has 16 residues. Germline assignment: CDR1 SGHTA and CDR2 FQGNSA. The ends lost 1 base at V and 0 bases at J; junction bases unmatched: 3. Using reference TRBV7-2 and TRBJ2-1 for the parts outside the CDR3, the full variable domain is GAGVSQSPSNKVTEKGKDVELRCDPISGHTALYWYRQSLGQGLEFLIYFQGNSAPDKSGLPSDRFSAERTGGSVSTLTIQRTQQEDSAVYLCASSLGREPSYNEQFFGPGTRLTVL.

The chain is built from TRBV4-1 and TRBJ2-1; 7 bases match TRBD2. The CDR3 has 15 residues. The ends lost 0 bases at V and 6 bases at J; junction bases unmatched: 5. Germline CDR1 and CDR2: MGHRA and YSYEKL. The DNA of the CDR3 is TGCGCCAGCAGCCAAGATTATTCGGGGGGCAATGAGCAGTTCTTC. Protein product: CASSQDYSGGNEQFF.